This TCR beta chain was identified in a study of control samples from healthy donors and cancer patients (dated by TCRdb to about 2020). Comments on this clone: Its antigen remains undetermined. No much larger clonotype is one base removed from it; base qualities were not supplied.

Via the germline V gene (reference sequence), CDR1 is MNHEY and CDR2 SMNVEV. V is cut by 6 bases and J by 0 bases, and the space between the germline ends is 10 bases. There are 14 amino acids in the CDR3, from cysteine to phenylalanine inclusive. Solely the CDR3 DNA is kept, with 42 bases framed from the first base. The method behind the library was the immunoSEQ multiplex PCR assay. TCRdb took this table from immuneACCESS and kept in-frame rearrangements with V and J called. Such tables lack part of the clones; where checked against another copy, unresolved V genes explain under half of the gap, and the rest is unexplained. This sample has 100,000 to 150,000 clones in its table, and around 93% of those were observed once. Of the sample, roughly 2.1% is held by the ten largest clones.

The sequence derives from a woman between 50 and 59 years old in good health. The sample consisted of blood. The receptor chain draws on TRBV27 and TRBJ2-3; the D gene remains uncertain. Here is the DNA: TGTGCCAGCAGGGGGTCTCCAAGCACAGATACGCAGTATTTT. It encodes CASRGSPSTDTQYF.